This TCR beta chain was recorded in a study of blood T cell repertoires in COVID-19 (dated by TCRdb to 2018 to 2020). Concerning the study at large: The collaborator samples originated in the United States, Italy and Spain and spanned the acute and convalescent phases of COVID-19. The material from the prospective study consisted of cDNA or gDNA derived from T cells, B-cell-depleted T cells, or PBMCs. Subjects who had been exposed to COVID-19, were actively infected with it, or had recovered from it provided the deeply sampled blood TCRbeta repertoires that made up the dataset. The repertoires were released in a freely available public database intended as a resource for research on the immune response to SARS-CoV-2. The samples were drawn from two sources: the first 160 participants of the ongoing ImmuneRACE study, and about 1,300 subjects contributed by 6 global collaborators. The sample metadata nearly always contained a de-identified subject ID, COVID-19 status, age in years and sex. Where available, HLA class I and class II types were obtained from metadata supplied by the sample provider rather than from assay-based typing. Overall study outcomes, separate from this receptor: The amount of clinical and demographic metadata varied by source and participant and was provided uncurated.

About this clone: The antigen this receptor binds is unknown. No quality values exist for individual bases; no much larger clone is one base distant.

CDR1 and CDR2 are read off the germline V gene (reference sequence) as GTSNPN and SVGIG. The junction shows trimming of 1 base on V and 5 bases on J, plus 14 bases between the germline ends. The CDR3 contains 15 residues, cysteine and phenylalanine counted. The retained sequence is limited to the CDR3, 45 bases, with the frame set at the first base. TCRbeta CDR3 regions were amplified from genomic DNA by means of the immunoSEQ Assay, a bias-controlled multiplex PCR. As for how the authors treated the data: Nucleated cell counts per sample were estimated from amplification of reference gene primers within the assay. To quantify the absolute abundance of each unique TCRbeta CDR3 rearrangement, sequence reads were collapsed and filtered. Productive Simpson clonality was computed per sample as the square root of Simpson's diversity index over productive rearrangements. Sourced from immuneACCESS, this table was stored by TCRdb with only in-frame sequences that have V and J called. A share of the clones is absent; for the studies checked, an unresolved V gene accounts for under half, and the remainder has no known explanation. That table supplies the V and J calls and clone size; D and trimming were determined from the DNA. The sample profile shows about 210,000 clones; approximately 90% of them were found once. Approximately 1.2% of the sample is in the top ten clones.

Each collaborating institution followed its own protocols to collect whole blood in K2EDTA tubes. For TCRbeta analysis, collaborators shipped samples as frozen whole blood, isolated PBMCs, or DNA extracted from either of those sample types. Sequenced input: peripheral blood. The rearrangement combines TRBV30 with TRBJ2-2, with TRBD1 as a weak D call on 5 bases. This receptor was obtained from a man younger than 45 with acute or convalescent COVID-19. The CDR3 protein is CAWSGTLAGTGELFF. The DNA reads as follows: TGTGCCTGGAGTGGAACCCTCGCAGGGACCGGGGAGCTGTTTTTT. Outside the CDR3, residues come from the reference TRBV30 and TRBJ2-2 proteins, so the full variable domain is: SQTIHQWPATLVQPVGSPLSLECTVEGTSNPNLYWYRQAAGRGLQLLFYSVGIGQISSEVPQNLSASRPQDRQFILSSKKLLLSDSGFYLCAWSGTLAGTGELFFGEGSRLTVL.